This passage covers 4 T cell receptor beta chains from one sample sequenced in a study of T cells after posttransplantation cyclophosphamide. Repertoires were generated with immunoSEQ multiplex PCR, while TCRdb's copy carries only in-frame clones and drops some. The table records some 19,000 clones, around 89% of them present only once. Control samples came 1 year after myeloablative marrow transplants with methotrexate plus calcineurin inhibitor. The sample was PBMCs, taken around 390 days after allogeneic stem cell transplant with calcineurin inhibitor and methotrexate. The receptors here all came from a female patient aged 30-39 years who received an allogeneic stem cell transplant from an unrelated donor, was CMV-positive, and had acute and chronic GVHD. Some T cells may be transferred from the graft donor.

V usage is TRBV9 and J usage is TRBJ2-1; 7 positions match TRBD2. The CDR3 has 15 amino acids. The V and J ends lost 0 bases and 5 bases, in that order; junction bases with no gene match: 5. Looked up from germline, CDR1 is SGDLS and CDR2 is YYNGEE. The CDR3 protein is CASSVAPSGDNEQFF. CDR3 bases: TGTGCCAGCAGCGTAGCTCCTAGCGGAGACAATGAGCAGTTCTTC.

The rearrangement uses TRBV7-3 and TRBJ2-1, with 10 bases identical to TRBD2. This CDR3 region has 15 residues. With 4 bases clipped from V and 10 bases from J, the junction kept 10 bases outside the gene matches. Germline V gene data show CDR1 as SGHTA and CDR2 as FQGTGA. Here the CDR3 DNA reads TGTGCCAGCAGCTCTCTAGCGGGAGAGGTGGGCGAGCAGTTCTTC. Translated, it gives CASSSLAGEVGEQFF. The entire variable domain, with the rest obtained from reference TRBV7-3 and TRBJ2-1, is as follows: GAGVSQTPSNKVTEKGKYVELRCDPISGHTALYWYRQSLGQGPEFLIYFQGTGAADDSGLPNDRFFAVRPEGSVSTLKIQRTERGDSAVYLCASSSLAGEVGEQFFGPGTRLTVL.

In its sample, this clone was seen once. The CDR3 DNA is TGCGCCAGCAGCTTGGGGGGAGTTGGGGCCAACGTCCTGACTTTC. Encoded protein: CASSLGGVGANVLTF. The V gene is TRBV5-1, the J gene TRBJ2-6, with D tentatively TRBD2 (5 bases). This CDR3 is 15 amino acids long. Trimming stripped 0 bases from V and 3 bases from J, with 7 bases between. From germline, CDR1 is SGHRS and CDR2 YFSETQ. Using reference TRBV5-1 and TRBJ2-6 for the parts outside the CDR3, the full variable domain is KAGVTQTPRYLIKTRGQQVTLSCSPISGHRSVSWYQQTPGQGLQFLFEYFSETQRNKGNFPGRFSGRQFSNSRSEMNVSTLELGDSALYLCASSLGGVGANVLTFGAGSRLTVL.

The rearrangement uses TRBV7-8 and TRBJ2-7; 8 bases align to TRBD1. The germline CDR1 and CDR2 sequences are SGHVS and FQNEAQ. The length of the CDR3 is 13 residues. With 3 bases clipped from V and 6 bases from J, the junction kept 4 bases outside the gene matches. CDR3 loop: CASSFTGGGEQYV. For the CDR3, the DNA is TGTGCCAGCAGCTTTACAGGGGGTGGCGAGCAGTACGTC.